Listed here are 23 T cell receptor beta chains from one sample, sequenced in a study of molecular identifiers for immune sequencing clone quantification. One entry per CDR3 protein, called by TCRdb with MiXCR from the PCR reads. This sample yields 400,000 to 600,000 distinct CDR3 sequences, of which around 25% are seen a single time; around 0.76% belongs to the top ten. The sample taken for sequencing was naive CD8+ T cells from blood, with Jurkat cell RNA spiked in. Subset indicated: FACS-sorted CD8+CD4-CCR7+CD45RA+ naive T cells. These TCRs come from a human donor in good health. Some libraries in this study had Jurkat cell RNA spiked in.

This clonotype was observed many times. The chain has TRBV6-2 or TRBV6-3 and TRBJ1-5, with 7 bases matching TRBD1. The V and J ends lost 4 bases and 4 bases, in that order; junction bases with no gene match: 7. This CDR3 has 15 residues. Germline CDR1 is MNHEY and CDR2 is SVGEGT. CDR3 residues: CASSSTGRLNQPQHF. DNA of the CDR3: TGTGCCAGCAGTTCGACAGGGAGGTTGAATCAGCCCCAGCATTTT.

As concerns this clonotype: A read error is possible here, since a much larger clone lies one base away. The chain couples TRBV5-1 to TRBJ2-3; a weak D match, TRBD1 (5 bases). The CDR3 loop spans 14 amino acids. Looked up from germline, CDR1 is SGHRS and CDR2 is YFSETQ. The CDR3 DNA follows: TGCGCCTGCAGGGTATTCCTAGTCATTGATACGCAGTATTTT. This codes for CACRVFLVIDTQYF.

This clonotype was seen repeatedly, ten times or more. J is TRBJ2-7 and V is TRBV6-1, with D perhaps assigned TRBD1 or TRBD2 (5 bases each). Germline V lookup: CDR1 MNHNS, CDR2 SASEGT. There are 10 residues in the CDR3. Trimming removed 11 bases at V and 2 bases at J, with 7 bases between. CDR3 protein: CAGGTYEQYF. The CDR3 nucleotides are TGTGCCGGGGGAACCTACGAGCAGTACTTC.

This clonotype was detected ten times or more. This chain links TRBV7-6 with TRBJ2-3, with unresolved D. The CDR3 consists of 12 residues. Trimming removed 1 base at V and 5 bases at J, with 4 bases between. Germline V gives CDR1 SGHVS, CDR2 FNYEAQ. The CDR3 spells CASSLGLDTQYF. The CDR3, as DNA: TGTGCCAGCAGCTTAGGTTTAGATACGCAGTATTTT.

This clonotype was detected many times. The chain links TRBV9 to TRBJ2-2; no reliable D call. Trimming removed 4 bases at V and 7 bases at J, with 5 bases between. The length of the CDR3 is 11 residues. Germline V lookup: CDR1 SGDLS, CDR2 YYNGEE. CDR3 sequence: CASSTLGELFF. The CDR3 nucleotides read TGTGCCAGCAGCACCCTCGGGGAGCTGTTTTTT.

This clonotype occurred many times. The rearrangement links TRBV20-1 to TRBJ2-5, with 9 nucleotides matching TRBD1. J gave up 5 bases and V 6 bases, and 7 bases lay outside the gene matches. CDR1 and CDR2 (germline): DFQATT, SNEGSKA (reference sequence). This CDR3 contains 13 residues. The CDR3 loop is CSAPDRGDETQYF. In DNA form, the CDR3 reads TGCAGTGCGCCGGACAGGGGAGACGAGACCCAGTACTTC.

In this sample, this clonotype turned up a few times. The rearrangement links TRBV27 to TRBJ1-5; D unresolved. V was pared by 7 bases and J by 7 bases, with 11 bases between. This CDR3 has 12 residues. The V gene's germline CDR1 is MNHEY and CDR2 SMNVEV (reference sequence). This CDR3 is CASTSAGQPQHF. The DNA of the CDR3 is TGTGCCAGCACTTCTGCTGGACAGCCCCAGCATTTT.

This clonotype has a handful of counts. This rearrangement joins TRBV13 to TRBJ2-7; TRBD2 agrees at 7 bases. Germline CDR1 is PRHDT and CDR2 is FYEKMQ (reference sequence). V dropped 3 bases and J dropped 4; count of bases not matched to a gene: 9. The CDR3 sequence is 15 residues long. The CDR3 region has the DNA TGTGCCAGCAGCTTGAGGGAGGGCCAAGGGTACGAGCAGTACTTC. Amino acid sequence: CASSLREGQGYEQYF.

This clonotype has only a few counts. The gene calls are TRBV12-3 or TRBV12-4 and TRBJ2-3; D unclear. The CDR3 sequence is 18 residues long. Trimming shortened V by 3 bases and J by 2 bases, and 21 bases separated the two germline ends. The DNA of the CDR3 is TGTGCCAGCAGTTTCTCGGGTGAGCAGACCTTAAACACAGATACGCAGTATTTT. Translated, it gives CASSFSGEQTLNTDTQYF.

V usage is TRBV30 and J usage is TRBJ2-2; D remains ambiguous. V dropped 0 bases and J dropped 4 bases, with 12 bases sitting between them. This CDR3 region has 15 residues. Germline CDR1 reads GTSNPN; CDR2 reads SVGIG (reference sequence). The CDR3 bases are TGTGCCTGGAGTGTTGGGTATGGTTTCACCGGGGAGCTGTTTTTT. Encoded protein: CAWSVGYGFTGELFF.

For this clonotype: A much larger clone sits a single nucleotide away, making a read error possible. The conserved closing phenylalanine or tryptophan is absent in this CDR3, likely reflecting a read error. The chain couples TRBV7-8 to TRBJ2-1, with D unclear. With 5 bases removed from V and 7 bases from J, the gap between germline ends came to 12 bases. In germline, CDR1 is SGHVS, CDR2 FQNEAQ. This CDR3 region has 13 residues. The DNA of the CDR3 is TGTGCCAGCAGCCCCCCCCTGCGGAATGAGCAGTTCCTC. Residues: CASSPPLRNEQFL.

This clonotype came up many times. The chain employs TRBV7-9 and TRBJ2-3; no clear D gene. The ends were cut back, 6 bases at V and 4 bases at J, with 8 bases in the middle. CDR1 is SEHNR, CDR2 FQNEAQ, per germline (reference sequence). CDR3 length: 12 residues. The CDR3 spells CASRPDADTQYF. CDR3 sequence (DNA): TGTGCCAGCAGACCGGATGCAGATACGCAGTATTTT.

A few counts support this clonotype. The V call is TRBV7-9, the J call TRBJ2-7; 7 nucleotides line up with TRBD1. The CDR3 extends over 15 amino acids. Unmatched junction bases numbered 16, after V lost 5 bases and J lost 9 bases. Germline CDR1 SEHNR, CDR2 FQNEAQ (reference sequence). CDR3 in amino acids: CASSAPGQNMQGQYF. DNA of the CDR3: TGTGCCAGCAGCGCGCCGGGACAGAACATGCAAGGGCAGTACTTC.

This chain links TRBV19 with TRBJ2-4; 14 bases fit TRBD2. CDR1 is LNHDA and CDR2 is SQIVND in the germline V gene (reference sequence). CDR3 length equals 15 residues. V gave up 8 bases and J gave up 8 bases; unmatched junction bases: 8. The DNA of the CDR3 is TGTGCCAGTGGACTAGCGGGAGGACCGAGGTACATTCAGTACTTC. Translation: CASGLAGGPRYIQYF.

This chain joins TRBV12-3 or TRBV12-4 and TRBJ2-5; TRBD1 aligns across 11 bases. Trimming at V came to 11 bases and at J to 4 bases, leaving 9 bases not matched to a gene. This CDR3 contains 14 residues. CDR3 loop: CACKYGTGGETQYF. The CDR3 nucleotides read TGTGCCTGCAAATATGGGACAGGGGGAGAGACCCAGTACTTC.

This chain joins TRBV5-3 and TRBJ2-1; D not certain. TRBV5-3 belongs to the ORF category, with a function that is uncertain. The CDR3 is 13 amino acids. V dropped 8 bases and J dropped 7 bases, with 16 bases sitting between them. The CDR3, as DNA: TGTGCCAGCACCGGCTACCCAGTAAATGAGCAGTTCTTC. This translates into CASTGYPVNEQFF.

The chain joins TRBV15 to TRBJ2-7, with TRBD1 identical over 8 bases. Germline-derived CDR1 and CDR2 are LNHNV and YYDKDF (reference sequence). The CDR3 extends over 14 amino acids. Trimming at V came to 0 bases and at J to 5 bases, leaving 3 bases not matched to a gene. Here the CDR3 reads CATSRDWTGNEQYF. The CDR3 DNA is TGTGCCACCAGCAGAGATTGGACAGGGAACGAGCAGTACTTC.

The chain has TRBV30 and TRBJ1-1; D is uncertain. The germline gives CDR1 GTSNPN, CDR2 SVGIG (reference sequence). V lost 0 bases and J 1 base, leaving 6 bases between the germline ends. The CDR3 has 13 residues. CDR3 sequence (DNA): TGTGCCTGGAGTGTATTTGAGAACACTGAAGCTTTCTTT. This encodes CAWSVFENTEAFF.

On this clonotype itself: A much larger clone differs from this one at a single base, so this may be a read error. For the CDR3, the DNA is TGCGCCAGCAGCCAACCGACTGCGATGCATACCGGGGAGCTGTTTTTT. Protein product: CASSQPTAMHTGELFF. The chain recombines TRBV4-1 with TRBJ2-2; the D is unclear. V was shortened by 2 bases and J by 5 bases, with 15 bases between the two germline ends. Germline CDR1 and CDR2: MGHRA and YSYEKL. This CDR3 spans 16 amino acids.

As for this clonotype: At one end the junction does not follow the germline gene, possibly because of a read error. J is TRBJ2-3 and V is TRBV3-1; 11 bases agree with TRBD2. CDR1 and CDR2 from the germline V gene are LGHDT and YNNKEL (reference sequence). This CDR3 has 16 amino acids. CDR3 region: CASSQRELAGADAQYF. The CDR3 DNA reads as TGTGCCAGCAGCCAGAGGGAACTAGCGGGAGCAGATGCGCAGTATTTT.

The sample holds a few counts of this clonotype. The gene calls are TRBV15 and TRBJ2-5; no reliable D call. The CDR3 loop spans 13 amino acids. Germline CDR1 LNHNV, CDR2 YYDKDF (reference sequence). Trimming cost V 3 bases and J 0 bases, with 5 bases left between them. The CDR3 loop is CATSRRYQETQYF. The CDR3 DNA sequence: TGTGCCACCAGCAGGAGGTACCAAGAGACCCAGTACTTC.

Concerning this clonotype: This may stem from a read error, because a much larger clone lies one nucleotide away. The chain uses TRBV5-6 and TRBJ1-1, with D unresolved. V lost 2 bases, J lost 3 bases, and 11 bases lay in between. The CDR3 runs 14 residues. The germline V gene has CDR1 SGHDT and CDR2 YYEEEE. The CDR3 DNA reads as TGTGCCAGCAGCTTTCTTTCGGAGGACACTGAAGCTTTCTTT. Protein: CASSFLSEDTEAFF.

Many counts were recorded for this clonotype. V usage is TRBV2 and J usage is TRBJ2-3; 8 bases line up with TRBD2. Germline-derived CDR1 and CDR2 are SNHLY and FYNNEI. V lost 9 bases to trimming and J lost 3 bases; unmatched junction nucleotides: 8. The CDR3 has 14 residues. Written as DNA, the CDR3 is TGTGCCAGTGAGAGCGGGAGCCTGACAGATACGCAGTATTTT. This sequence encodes CASESGSLTDTQYF.